Each of the 12 T cell receptor beta chains below was sequenced from the same sample in a study of cytomegalovirus exposure and HLA in healthy donors. Data came from immunoSEQ multiplex PCR; TCRdb stores just in-frame clones and leaves some out. The sample lists 99,000 or so clones; 85% to 90% were seen once. Source material: PBMCs. Source of these receptors: a young woman in good health and CMV-seropositive.

V is TRBV6-5 and J is TRBJ2-7, with D possibly matching TRBD1 (6 bases). Per the germline V gene, CDR1 is MNHEY and CDR2 is SVGAGI. Trimming removed 0 bases from V and 7 bases from J, with 13 bases in between. The CDR3 is made up of 14 amino acids. The CDR3 DNA reads as TGTGCCAGCAGTTACTCGAGGGGGTTGCGAGAGCAGTACTTC. Residues: CASSYSRGLREQYF.

V is TRBV10-3 and J is TRBJ2-5; 10 nucleotides align to TRBD2. V dropped 0 bases and J dropped 2; count of bases not matched to a gene: 3. The CDR3 has 16 residues. CDR1 is ENHRY, CDR2 SYGVKD, per germline. CDR3 loop: CAISESGSGRQETQYF. The CDR3 nucleotides are TGTGCCATCAGTGAGTCGGGTAGCGGGAGGCAAGAGACCCAGTACTTC.

The J gene is TRBJ2-3, the V gene TRBV5-6, with 8 nucleotides matching TRBD1. Losses at the gene ends were 2 bases for V and 3 bases for J; bases not matched to a gene: 8. The germline V gene has CDR1 SGHDT and CDR2 YYEEEE. The CDR3 loop spans 16 amino acids. The CDR3 sequence is CASSLTTGVRTDTQYF. CDR3 in DNA: TGTGCCAGCAGCTTAACGACAGGGGTAAGAACAGATACGCAGTATTTT.

This clone was detected a few times. The chain uses TRBV4-2 and TRBJ1-2; 7 nucleotides agree with TRBD1. CDR1 LGHNA and CDR2 YNFKEQ come from the germline V gene. With V trimmed by 4 bases and J by 6 bases, 11 bases remained unmatched. The CDR3 runs 15 residues. The CDR3 loop is CASSREMTGRNGYTF. CDR3 DNA sequence: TGTGCCAGCAGCCGAGAGATGACAGGGAGAAATGGCTACACCTTC.

This clone was found a few times. The J gene is TRBJ1-1, the V gene TRBV5-4; no reliable D call. The V end was cut by 0 bases, the J end by 12 bases, with 6 bases between. In germline, CDR1 is SGHNT, CDR2 YYREEE (reference sequence). The length of the CDR3 is 10 residues. CDR3 loop: CASSLAKPFF. In DNA form, the CDR3 reads TGTGCCAGCAGCTTGGCAAAGCCTTTCTTT.

The chain joins TRBV28 to TRBJ2-7; TRBD1 aligns across 12 bases. This CDR3 contains 16 residues. Trimming took 5 bases from V and 6 from J; bases not matched to a gene: 11. Germline V gene sequence: CDR1 MDHEN, CDR2 SYDVKM. CDR3 sequence: CASSLISGQGAREQYF. CDR3 in DNA: TGTGCCAGCAGTCTTATATCGGGACAGGGGGCGCGCGAGCAGTACTTC.

The sample holds one count of this clone. The rearrangement joins TRBV29-1 to TRBJ1-6; 9 bases agree with TRBD1. The CDR3 totals 17 residues. Germline CDR1 and CDR2: SQVTM and ANQGSEA. The V segment lost 6 bases and the J segment 7 bases; nucleotides outside the gene matches: 16. CDR3 residues: CSVRGTQGAEVNSPLHF. In DNA, the CDR3 is TGCAGCGTCCGGGGGACACAGGGGGCTGAAGTAAATTCACCCCTCCACTTT.

V and J are TRBV7-8 and TRBJ2-7; weak D call: TRBD1 (6 bases). Germline CDR1 SGHVS, CDR2 FQNEAQ. Trimming removed 5 bases from V and 0 bases from J, with 8 bases in between. The CDR3 consists of 13 residues. CDR3 coding DNA: TGTGCCAGCAGCCGGGACACCTCCTACGAGCAGTACTTC. Translating gives CASSRDTSYEQYF.

V is TRBV18 and J is TRBJ2-3, with a tentative D call TRBD1 (6 bases). The CDR3 is made up of 15 amino acids. Germline-derived CDR1 and CDR2 are KGHSH and LQKENI. The ends were cut back, 1 base at V and 4 bases at J, with 12 bases in the middle. The CDR3 DNA is TGTGCCAGCTCACCACGGGACATATCTCCAGATACGCAGTATTTT. Translating it yields CASSPRDISPDTQYF.

This chain connects TRBV7-2 to TRBJ2-5, with 7 bases lining up with TRBD1. From germline, CDR1 is SGHTA and CDR2 FQGNSA. CDR3 length: 16 residues. V was clipped by 5 bases and J by 7 bases; unmatched bases: 16. The CDR3 DNA is TGTGCCAGCAGCCCAGGGACAGAACACCCTCGAGGGACCCAGTACTTC. Translation gives CASSPGTEHPRGTQYF.

The chain joins TRBV6-1 to TRBJ2-1; 9 bases are a match to TRBD2. CDR3 length equals 17 residues. Germline CDR1 MNHNS, CDR2 SASEGT. The J segment lost 7 bases and the V segment lost 2 bases, leaving 12 bases of the junction unmatched. CDR3 residues: CASSELLSGSIVNEQFF. Written as DNA, the CDR3 is TGTGCCAGCAGTGAATTACTTAGCGGGAGTATTGTAAATGAGCAGTTCTTC.

V and J are TRBV5-1 and TRBJ2-7; 8 bases map to TRBD2. Per germline, CDR1 SGHRS and CDR2 YFSETQ. Trimming removed 4 bases from V and 4 bases from J; junction bases left unmatched: 13. This CDR3 has 16 residues. The DNA of the CDR3 is TGCGCCAGCAGCACGGGAGTAGCGGGATCCTATTACGAGCAGTACTTC. It translates to CASSTGVAGSYYEQYF. Filled out from reference TRBV5-1 and TRBJ2-7, the complete variable domain reads KAGVTQTPRYLIKTRGQQVTLSCSPISGHRSVSWYQQTPGQGLQFLFEYFSETQRNKGNFPGRFSGRQFSNSRSEMNVSTLELGDSALYLCASSTGVAGSYYEQYFGPGTRLTVT.